One sample yielded the 12 T cell receptor beta chains listed below, sequenced in a study of patients and donors after allogeneic stem cell transplantation. In TCRdb, the RT-PCR reads were re-called with MiXCR into one record per CDR3 protein. Of 390,000 or so distinct CDR3 sequences listed, under 20% are singletons. Sequencing input: blood, either unsorted or a sorted T cell fraction (not recorded which). These TCRs come from a human donor who was either an allogeneic HSCT recipient or a stem cell or donor lymphocyte infusion donor (not recorded which). It is not recorded whose cells these are; they may come from a transplant donor.

This clonotype has more than one count but fewer than ten. The genes are TRBV9 and TRBJ2-1; no clear D gene. Trimming removed 0 bases at V and 0 bases at J, with 4 bases between. The CDR3 is made up of 14 amino acids. The V gene's germline CDR1 is SGDLS and CDR2 YYNGEE. The CDR3 DNA reads as TGTGCCAGCAGCGTAGTACTCTCCTACAATGAGCAGTTCTTC. Translated: CASSVVLSYNEQFF.

In this sample, this clonotype turned up a few times. This chain uses TRBV6-5 with TRBJ1-2; no definite D call. This CDR3 has 14 amino acids. Trimming left V 2 bases short and J 3 bases short, with 10 bases between. Germline V gene data show CDR1 as MNHEY and CDR2 as SVGAGI. The CDR3, as DNA: TGTGCCAGCAGTTACCAGGCGCCTGACTATGGCTACACCTTC. Translating it yields CASSYQAPDYGYTF.

This clonotype was detected only a few times. V and J are TRBV11-2 and TRBJ2-3, with D possibly matching TRBD2 (5 bases). This CDR3 is built from 16 residues. The germline V gene has CDR1 SGHAT and CDR2 FQNNGV. V was trimmed by 5 bases and J by 1 base, leaving 16 bases between them. CDR3 loop: CASSPDYILGTDTQYF. CDR3 coding DNA: TGTGCCAGCAGCCCAGACTATATACTGGGCACAGATACGCAGTATTTT.

The chain carries TRBV12-3 or TRBV12-4 and TRBJ1-1; a possible D gene is TRBD1 (5 bases). The CDR3 has 11 residues. V gave up 5 bases and J gave up 7 bases, with 8 bases separating them. The CDR3 reads CASSLRDEAFF. The CDR3 DNA is TGTGCCAGCAGTCTCAGGGATGAAGCTTTCTTT.

The chain uses TRBV12-3 or TRBV12-4 and TRBJ2-3, with D unclear. The assigned J gene may be wrong: the sequence end matches TRBJ1-5 better. The length of the CDR3 is 12 residues. CDR3 residues: CASSFSPDTQHF. The DNA for the CDR3 is TGTGCCAGCAGTTTTAGCCCAGATACGCAGCATTTT.

This clonotype has more than one count but fewer than ten. The chain recombines TRBV24-1 with TRBJ2-1; TRBD2 matches 9 bases. The CDR3 is 14 residues long. V lost 8 bases and J lost 5; bases outside the gene matches: 6. Germline loops: CDR1 KGHDR, CDR2 SFDVKD. The CDR3 sequence: CATKESGRNNEQFF. The CDR3 DNA reads as TGTGCCACCAAGGAAAGCGGGAGGAACAATGAGCAGTTCTTC.

The rearrangement links TRBV13 to TRBJ2-3, with D unresolved. Per the germline V gene, CDR1 is PRHDT and CDR2 is FYEKMQ (reference sequence). The CDR3 extends over 13 amino acids. Trimming took 3 bases from V and 7 from J, leaving 11 bases between them. The CDR3 DNA reads TGTGCCAGCAGCTTTGTCCGGACCTATACGCAGTATTTT. It specifies CASSFVRTYTQYF. Looking up the rest from reference TRBV13 and TRBJ2-3 gives the full variable domain: AAGVIQSPRHLIKEKRETATLKCYPIPRHDTVYWYQQGPGQDPQFLISFYEKMQSDKGSIPDRFSAQQFSDYHSELNMSSLELGDSALYFCASSFVRTYTQYFGPGTRLTVL.

The chain joins TRBV7-3 to TRBJ2-1; TRBD1 matches 9 bases. Germline V gene sequence: CDR1 SGHTA, CDR2 FQGTGA. The V segment lost 5 bases and the J segment 15 bases; nucleotides outside the gene matches: 5. The CDR3 runs 11 residues. The CDR3 coding sequence is TGTGCCAGCAGCACCGGGACAGGGCTGTTCTTC. It codes for CASSTGTGLFF.

A few counts support this clonotype. This chain joins TRBV7-3 and TRBJ2-6; possible D gene TRBD1, 6 bases. CDR3 length: 18 amino acids. The ends were cut back, 2 bases at V and 8 bases at J, with 22 bases in the middle. CDR1 is SGHTA and CDR2 is FQGTGA in the germline V gene. The DNA of the CDR3 is TGTGCCAGCAGCTTACGTGGCAGGGGCCCCTCGGTGTCCAACGTCCTGACTTTC. Protein product: CASSLRGRGPSVSNVLTF.

There are many counts of this clonotype. Germline and junction disagree at one end, which may indicate a read error. V usage is TRBV5-1 and J usage is TRBJ2-5; 11 nucleotides match TRBD2. The CDR3 totals 14 residues. CDR1 is SGHRS and CDR2 is YFSETQ in the germline V gene. The CDR3 is CASSLAGGGETQYF. For the CDR3, the DNA is TGTGCCAGCAGTCTAGCGGGAGGCGGAGAGACCCAGTACTTC.

The chain couples TRBV4-1 to TRBJ1-1, with D perhaps matching TRBD1 (6 bases). Germline V gene lookup returns CDR1 MGHRA and CDR2 YSYEKL. The V and J ends lost 1 base and 1 base respectively, with 13 bases between them. This CDR3 region has 16 residues. The CDR3 loop is CASSQAFLGGNTEAFF. The CDR3 nucleotides read TGCGCCAGCAGCCAAGCCTTCCTAGGGGGGAACACTGAAGCTTTCTTT.

This clonotype came up a few times. The chain combines TRBV20-1 with TRBJ2-1; D possibly uses TRBD1 or TRBD2 (5 bases each). V shed 4 bases and J shed 6 bases, with 13 bases lying between them. CDR3 length equals 13 residues. Germline V gene data show CDR1 as DFQATT and CDR2 as SNEGSKA (reference sequence). Here the CDR3 reads CSANRDRTNEQFF. As DNA, the CDR3 is TGCAGTGCTAACCGGGACCGTACCAATGAGCAGTTCTTC.